Listed below are T cell receptor beta chains from one sample, sequenced in a study of blood T cell repertoires in COVID-19. Libraries were prepared by immunoSEQ multiplex PCR; TCRdb keeps only in-frame clonotypes and omits some of them. The sample shows about 81,000 clones, about 86% of them seen only once. The sample consisted of peripheral blood. Receptors were obtained from a woman of 80 years or more with acute or convalescent COVID-19. Both conserved end residues are part of each CDR3. Each record gives: J gene, D gene, V gene, clone size, CDR3 DNA, CDR3 protein. A D gene is named only where the DNA matches it firmly. Rows give clone size only sometimes, using once, few, many, or a class for an expanded clone.

TRBJ1-2,TRBD1,TRBV2,-,TGTGCCAGCAGATTACAGGGGGTTGCCTATGGCTACACCTTC,CASRLQGVAYGYTF
TRBJ2-7,TRBD1,TRBV4-1,-,TGCGCCAGCAGCCTTGCCGGGACAGCCTACGAGCAGTACTTC,CASSLAGTAYEQYF
TRBJ2-5,TRBD1,TRBV7-9,once,TGTGCCAGCAGCTCCGGGACAGGGTGGGAGACCCAGTACTTC,CASSSGTGWETQYF
TRBJ2-2,-,TRBV6-1,-,TGTGCCAGCAGTGAAATGTACAGGACTATAACGAACACCGGGGAGCTGTTTTTT,CASSEMYRTITNTGELFF
TRBJ2-7,-,TRBV5-1,-,TGCGCCAGCAGCCCCGAGCGGGCGCCCTACGAGCAGTACTTC,CASSPERAPYEQYF
TRBJ1-2,TRBD1,TRBV5-6,-,TGTGCCAGCAGCTATAGAGGGGACAGGGGGGACTATGGCTACACCTTC,CASSYRGDRGDYGYTF
TRBJ1-1,-,TRBV5-4,-,TGTGCCAGCAGCTTAACAGGGAAGAGAGGCACTGAAGCTTTCTTT,CASSLTGKRGTEAFF
TRBJ2-1,TRBD2,TRBV4-1,-,TGCGCCAGCAGCCCCCAGGATGGCGGGAGGGCCGGTGAGCAGTTCTTC,CASSPQDGGRAGEQFF
TRBJ2-3,TRBD2,TRBV6-5,once,TGTGCCAGCAGTTACTTTCCTAGCGGGGGGCGAGATACGCAGTATTTT,CASSYFPSGGRDTQYF
TRBJ2-7,TRBD2,TRBV18,-,TGTGCCAGCTCAAGGGAGGGTTTGGGCGAGCAGTACTTC,CASSREGLGEQYF
TRBJ1-1,TRBD1,TRBV12-3/TRBV12-4,-,TGTGCCAGCAGAGACAGGGCTTTCGCTGAAGCTTTCTTT,CASRDRAFAEAFF
TRBJ2-3,TRBD2,TRBV5-4,once,TGTGCCAGCAGCTCTCCTGGTAGCGGGGGTGGTACGCAGTATTTT,CASSSPGSGGGTQYF
TRBJ1-1,-,TRBV9,-,TGTGCCAGCAGCCCGGACAGCGCCCAGAACACTGAAGCTTTCTTT,CASSPDSAQNTEAFF
TRBJ2-2,TRBD2,TRBV7-2,-,TGTGCCAGCAGCTTAGAAGGGACTAGCGGGGCCAGGGAGCTGTTTTTT,CASSLEGTSGARELFF
TRBJ1-2,-,TRBV20-1,-,TGCAGCGCAGGGGCTACGCAGGGCTACACCTTC,CSAGATQGYTF
TRBJ1-6,TRBD1,TRBV12-5,-,TGTGCTAGTGGTTTTTTTGGGACAGGGCGGAATTCACCCCTCCACTTT,CASGFFGTGRNSPLHF
TRBJ2-5,TRBD1,TRBV7-9,-,TGTGCCAGCAGCTCGGGACAGAAAGAGACCCAGTACTTC,CASSSGQKETQYF
TRBJ1-4,TRBD1,TRBV7-6,-,TGTGCCAGCAGCTTAGAACCGGGACAGTCTAATGAAAAACTGTTTTTT,CASSLEPGQSNEKLFF
TRBJ1-4,-,TRBV11-2,once,TGTGCCAGCAGCCAGCGACGGTCAACTAATGAAAAACTGTTTTTT,CASSQRRSTNEKLFF
TRBJ1-1,-,TRBV4-1,-,TGCGCCAGCAGCCAACCGAAAGGGGGGGTAACTGAAGCTTTCTTT,CASSQPKGGVTEAFF
TRBJ1-2,-,TRBV27,-,TGTGCCAGCAGTGGCGCTCAAACCAGGGGAACTATGGCTAGGGAGAATTTCACCTTC,CASSGAQTRGTMARENFTF
TRBJ1-1,-,TRBV6-5,-,TGTGCCAGCAGTTCCCCCACAGGGGAAGCTTTCTTT,CASSSPTGEAFF
TRBJ1-5,-,TRBV19,-,TGTGCCAGTATCGGGGTTCGAAATCAGCCCCAGCATTTT,CASIGVRNQPQHF
TRBJ1-5,-,TRBV3-1/TRBV3-2,-,TGTGCCAGCAGCCACCAGGGAAGCAATCAGCCCCAGCATTTT,CASSHQGSNQPQHF
TRBJ2-2,TRBD1,TRBV25-1,-,TGTGCCAGCAGTGAGGGACAGGTTGATACCGGGGAGCTGTTTTTT,CASSEGQVDTGELFF
TRBJ1-5,TRBD1,TRBV11-2,-,TGTGCCAGCAGCTTCAACAGGGGTCAGCCCCAGCATTTT,CASSFNRGQPQHF
TRBJ2-3,-,TRBV6-4,-,TGTGCCAGCAGCCGGGACATGGGGAGCACAGATACGCAGTATTTT,CASSRDMGSTDTQYF
TRBJ2-1,-,TRBV10-3,-,TGTGCCATCAGGGCCCGGGAGAGTGGAAATGAGCAGTTCTTC,CAIRARESGNEQFF
TRBJ2-1,TRBD2,TRBV2,-,TGTGCCAGCGGGAGAGCGGGGATTAATAACAATGAGCAGTTCTTC,CASGRAGINNNEQFF
TRBJ1-2,TRBD1,TRBV7-9,-,TGTGCCAGCAGCCCCGGGACAGCCAACTATGGCTACACCTTC,CASSPGTANYGYTF
TRBJ2-6,TRBD1,TRBV27,-,TGTGCCAGCAGTCCTCGGACAGGGGGCATAACTGGGGCCAACGTCCTGACTTTC,CASSPRTGGITGANVLTF
TRBJ2-2,TRBD1,TRBV15,-,TGTGCCACCAGCCCTAGGGGGACAGGCTACACCGGGGAGCTGTTTTTT,CATSPRGTGYTGELFF
TRBJ2-5,TRBD1,TRBV5-1,-,TGCGCCAGCAGCGAACAGGGGGCAGAGACCCAGTACTTC,CASSEQGAETQYF
TRBJ2-7,TRBD1,TRBV7-9,-,TGTGCCAGCAGCCAGGGGGCCGAGCAGTACTTC,CASSQGAEQYF
TRBJ2-3,TRBD1,TRBV11-3,few,TGTGCCAGCAGCTCGTGGCAGGGGGACACAGATACGCAGTATTTT,CASSSWQGDTDTQYF
TRBJ2-1,TRBD2,TRBV7-3,-,TGTGCCAGCAGCTTAAACGGGAGGGCCCTCAATGAGCAGTTCTTC,CASSLNGRALNEQFF
TRBJ2-3,-,TRBV5-5,few,TGTGCCAGCAGCTTGGGTGGTGGGACTAGCACAGATACGCAGTATTTT,CASSLGGGTSTDTQYF
TRBJ1-4,-,TRBV5-6,-,TGTGCCAGCAGCTGGATGACAGGCGGTGGTAGAGAAAAACTGTTTTTT,CASSWMTGGGREKLFF
TRBJ2-6,TRBD1,TRBV19,-,TGTGCCAGTCGGGACAGGGCCAGCTCTGGGGCCAACGTCCTGACTTTC,CASRDRASSGANVLTF
TRBJ2-1,-,TRBV19,once,TGTGCCAGCCGAGCTAGTTGGTCCTACAATGAGCAGTTCTTC,CASRASWSYNEQFF
TRBJ2-5,-,TRBV5-4,-,TGTGCCAGCAGCTTGAGGTCAGGCGCGGAGACCCAGTACTTC,CASSLRSGAETQYF
TRBJ1-2,-,TRBV10-3,-,TGTGCCGTGGCTCCGCGACAGCCCCCAAACTATGGCTACACCTTC,CAVAPRQPPNYGYTF
TRBJ2-2,-,TRBV18,-,TGTGCCAGCTCACCAGGACAAAGTACCGGGGAGCTGTTTTTT,CASSPGQSTGELFF
TRBJ1-5,-,TRBV19,once,TGTGCCAGTAGTATTCGGAATCAGCCCCAGCATTTT,CASSIRNQPQHF
TRBJ1-2,TRBD1,TRBV18,-,TGTGCCAGCTCGCCGGGACAGGGCGTCTATGGCTACACCTTC,CASSPGQGVYGYTF
TRBJ1-5,TRBD1,TRBV29-1,-,TGCAGCGCCGGACAGGGGGCTTTCCAGCCCCAGCATTTT,CSAGQGAFQPQHF
TRBJ2-7,-,TRBV27,-,TGTGCCAGCAGTTTCCAGGGTACAGCGCGGTCCTACGAGCAGTACTTC,CASSFQGTARSYEQYF
TRBJ1-2,TRBD1,TRBV3-1/TRBV3-2,-,TGTGCCAGCAGCTACGGACAGGGTTATGGCTACACCTTC,CASSYGQGYGYTF
TRBJ1-4,TRBD1,TRBV23-1,-,TGCGCCAGCCGGAGGGACAGGGATGGCGGAGAAAAACTGTTTTTT,CASRRDRDGGEKLFF
TRBJ2-5,TRBD1,TRBV5-1,-,TGCGCCAGCAGCTTGCTAGGGGGCCGGGAGACCCAGTACTTC,CASSLLGGRETQYF
TRBJ2-3,-,TRBV9,few,TGTGCCAGCAGCGTAGAAGGCAGGGGAGATACGCAGTATTTT,CASSVEGRGDTQYF
TRBJ2-7,-,TRBV14,-,TGTGCCAGCAGCCTGAACACGGGGAAGCAGTACTTC,CASSLNTGKQYF
TRBJ2-3,TRBD2,TRBV11-2,-,TGTGCCAGCAGCACTAGCGGGAGGAGTACAGATACGCAGTATTTT,CASSTSGRSTDTQYF